This TCR beta chain appears in the sequencing data of a study of memory CD4+ T cells and cytomegalovirus serostatus. Study as a whole: Donors were healthy Belgian adults, under 10 CMV seropositive and about two dozen seronegative.

The sort gate was single viable CD3+CD4+CD8-CD45RO+ cells for memory CD4+ T cells. Total CD4+ T cells were enriched by CD4 positive selection. The CDR3 covers 14 residues. Germline V CDR1 and CDR2: SGHNT, YENEEA. Trimming removed 5 bases at V and 7 bases at J, with 15 bases between. The repertoire was sequenced with immunoSEQ multiplex PCR; TCRdb's copy has only in-frame clones and lacks some. The data show over 65,000 clones, roughly 80% seen once. The specimen sequenced was memory CD4+ T cells from blood. The rearrangement uses TRBV11-3 and TRBJ2-1; tentative D call: TRBD2 (6 bases). The origin of this receptor is an adult in good health and CMV-seropositive. The chain's CDR3 is CASSLPTRGNEQFF. The DNA for the CDR3 is TGTGCCAGCAGCCTACCGACTAGGGGAAATGAGCAGTTCTTC. Using reference TRBV11-3 and TRBJ2-1 for the parts outside the CDR3, the full variable domain is EAGVVQSPRYKIIEKKQPVAFWCNPISGHNTLYWYLQNLGQGPELLIRYENEEAVDDSQLPKDRFSAERLKGVDSTLKIQPAELGDSAVYLCASSLPTRGNEQFFGPGTRLTVL.